A selection of T cell receptor beta chains follows, all from one sample in a study of blood T cell repertoires in COVID-19. Generated by immunoSEQ multiplex PCR, the TCRdb table keeps only in-frame clones and is missing some. The table has under 250,000 clones, roughly 81% seen once. Sequenced sample: peripheral blood. Source of these receptors: a middle-aged man with acute or convalescent COVID-19. Both conserved end residues are part of each CDR3. The D gene is left open where the match is weak. A clone size is listed for some rows: how often the clone was seen (once, few, many), or a class if it is expanded.

TRBJ2-2	TRBV10-3	.	TRBD1	CAISESKGTGSSWFFTGELFF	TGTGCCATCAGTGAGTCGAAGGGGACAGGGTCTAGCTGGTTTTTCACCGGGGAGCTGTTTTTT
TRBJ1-2	TRBV2	few	TRBD1	CANYHSGQAYGYTF	TGTGCCAACTACCACTCCGGACAGGCCTATGGCTACACCTTC
TRBJ1-3	TRBV19	.	.	CATETAGNTIYF	TGTGCCACTGAGACAGCTGGAAACACCATATATTTT
TRBJ1-6	TRBV19	.	.	CASSSTGSSYNSPLHF	TGTGCCAGTAGTAGTACTGGGAGCTCCTATAATTCACCCCTCCACTTT
TRBJ1-2	TRBV10-3	.	.	CAISTGSLNYGYTF	TGTGCCATCAGCACAGGGAGCTTGAACTATGGCTACACCTTC
TRBJ1-2	TRBV6-5	.	.	CASNGGGRNGYTF	TGTGCCAGCAACGGGGGGGGTAGGAATGGCTACACCTTC
TRBJ1-6	TRBV7-9	once	TRBD1	CASSSGQAPNSPLHF	TGTGCCAGCAGCTCCGGACAGGCCCCAAATTCACCCCTCCACTTT
TRBJ2-1	TRBV7-3	.	.	CASSWGVRDEQFF	TGTGCCAGCAGCTGGGGGGTTAGGGATGAGCAGTTCTTC
TRBJ2-1	TRBV20-1	.	.	CSARANEQFF	TGCAGTGCTCGCGCTAATGAGCAGTTCTTC
TRBJ1-1	TRBV19	.	.	CASTPLRVNTEAFF	TGTGCCAGTACCCCCCTCCGGGTGAACACTGAAGCTTTCTTT
TRBJ2-3	TRBV30	.	.	CAWGRSSTDTQYF	TGTGCCTGGGGGCGAAGTAGCACAGATACGCAGTATTTT
TRBJ1-2	TRBV5-6	.	TRBD1	CASSSGGIVYGYTF	TGTGCCAGCAGCTCAGGGGGCATCGTCTATGGCTACACCTTC
TRBJ1-2	TRBV14	.	.	CASSNSGGYGYTF	TGTGCCAGCAGCAATAGTGGCGGGTATGGCTACACCTTC
TRBJ2-2	TRBV5-1	few	TRBD1	CASSFAPTGTNTGELFF	TGCGCCAGCAGCTTCGCTCCGACAGGGACGAACACCGGGGAGCTGTTTTTT
TRBJ1-1	TRBV3-1/TRBV3-2	.	.	CASSQVQTNTEAFF	TGTGCCAGCAGCCAAGTACAGACGAACACTGAAGCTTTCTTT
TRBJ1-5	TRBV9	.	TRBD1	CASSVEGGGQPQHF	TGTGCCAGCAGCGTAGAAGGGGGCGGTCAGCCCCAGCATTTT
TRBJ1-1	TRBV12-3/TRBV12-4	.	.	CASSLGGSTEAFF	TGTGCCAGCAGTTTAGGTGGTAGCACTGAAGCTTTCTTT
TRBJ2-5	TRBV7-9	once	.	CASSYSETQYF	TGTGCCAGCAGCTACAGCGAGACCCAGTACTTC
TRBJ1-5	TRBV29-1	.	.	CSVGQGSNQPQHF	TGCAGCGTTGGTCAGGGTAGCAATCAGCCCCAGCATTTT
TRBJ1-2	TRBV4-2	.	TRBD1	CASSQGPRGRGYTF	TGTGCCAGCAGCCAAGGTCCGAGGGGGCGAGGCTACACCTTC